The source of this T cell receptor (beta chain) is a study of T cells after posttransplantation cyclophosphamide. Whole-study results and caveats: TRB overlap between skin or GI tissue T cells and blood was limited. Later post-transplant blood repertoires were often dominated by donor CD8+ memory clones.

Produced via immunoSEQ multiplex PCR; TCRdb's table is partial and in-frame only. This table holds some 37,000 clones, around 80% found once. A marrow graft followed busulfan-fludarabine conditioning, with cyclophosphamide on days +3 and +4. Note on this clone: The antigen is unknown.

Germline lookup yields CDR1 MNHNY and CDR2 SVGAGI (reference sequence). V lost 2 bases to trimming and J lost 2 bases, with 15 bases between them. The CDR3 runs to 16 residues. The chain uses TRBV6-6 and TRBJ1-1, with D possibly being TRBD1 (6 bases). The receptor was derived from a female patient aged 40 to 55 who received an allogeneic stem cell transplant from a related donor, was CMV-positive, and had no GVHD. The graft donor may have contributed some T cells. The material sequenced was CD4+ T cells sorted from blood, taken 1,700 to 2,000 days after a stem cell transplant with posttransplant cyclophosphamide. CDR3 DNA: TGTGCCAGCAGTTACGGGAGGGGGGTGGAAAACACTGAAGCTTTCTTT. Translation gives CASSYGRGVENTEAFF.